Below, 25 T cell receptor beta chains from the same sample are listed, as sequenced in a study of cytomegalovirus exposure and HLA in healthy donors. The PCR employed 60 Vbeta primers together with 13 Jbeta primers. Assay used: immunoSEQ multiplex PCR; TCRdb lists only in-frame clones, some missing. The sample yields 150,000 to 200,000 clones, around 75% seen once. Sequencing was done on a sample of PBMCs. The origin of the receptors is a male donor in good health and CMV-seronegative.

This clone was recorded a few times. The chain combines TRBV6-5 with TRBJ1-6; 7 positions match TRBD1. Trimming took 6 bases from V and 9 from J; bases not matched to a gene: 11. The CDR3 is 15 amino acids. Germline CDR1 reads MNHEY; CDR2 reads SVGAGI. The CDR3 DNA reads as TGTGCCAGCAGGTACCTTCGACAGGGACGTTCACCCCTCCACTTT. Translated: CASRYLRQGRSPLHF.

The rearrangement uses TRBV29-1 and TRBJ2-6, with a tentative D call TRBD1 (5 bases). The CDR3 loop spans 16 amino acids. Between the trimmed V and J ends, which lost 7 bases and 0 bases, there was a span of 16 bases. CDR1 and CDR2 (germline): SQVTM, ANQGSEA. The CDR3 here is CSARYRTSSGANVLTF. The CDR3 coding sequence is TGCAGCGCTAGGTACAGGACGAGCTCTGGGGCCAACGTCCTGACTTTC.

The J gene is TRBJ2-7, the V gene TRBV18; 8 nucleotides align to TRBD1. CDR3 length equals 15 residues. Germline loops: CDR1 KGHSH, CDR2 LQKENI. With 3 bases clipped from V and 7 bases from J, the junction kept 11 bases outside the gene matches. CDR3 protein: CASSPSPDRVNEQYF. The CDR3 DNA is TGTGCCAGCTCACCCTCGCCGGACAGGGTGAATGAGCAGTACTTC. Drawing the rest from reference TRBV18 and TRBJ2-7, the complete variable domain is NAGVMQNPRHLVRRRGQEARLRCSPMKGHSHVYWYRQLPEEGLKFMVYLQKENIIDESGMPKERFSAEFPKEGPSILRIQQVVRGDSAAYFCASSPSPDRVNEQYFGPGTRLTVT.

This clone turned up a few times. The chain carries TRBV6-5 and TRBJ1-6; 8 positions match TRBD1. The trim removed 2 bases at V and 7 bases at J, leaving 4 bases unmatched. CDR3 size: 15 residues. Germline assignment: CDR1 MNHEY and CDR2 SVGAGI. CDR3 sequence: CASSYRTGMNSPLHF. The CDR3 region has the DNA TGTGCCAGCAGTTACCGGACAGGGATGAATTCACCCCTCCACTTT.

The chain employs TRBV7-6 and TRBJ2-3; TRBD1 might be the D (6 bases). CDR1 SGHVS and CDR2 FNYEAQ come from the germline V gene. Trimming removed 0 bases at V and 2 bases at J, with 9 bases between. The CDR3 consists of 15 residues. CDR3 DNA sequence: TGTGCCAGCAGCTTAGCGGGACATCCCACAGATACGCAGTATTTT. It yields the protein CASSLAGHPTDTQYF.

The CDR3 bases are TGTGCCAGCAGCGCGACAGAACGACCGGATACGCAGTATTTT. Residues: CASSATERPDTQYF. This sequence joins TRBV9 and TRBJ2-3; D possibly corresponds to TRBD1 (5 bases). V lost 3 bases and J 6 bases, leaving 14 bases between the germline ends. CDR1 is SGDLS, CDR2 YYNGEE, per germline. The CDR3 is 14 residues long.

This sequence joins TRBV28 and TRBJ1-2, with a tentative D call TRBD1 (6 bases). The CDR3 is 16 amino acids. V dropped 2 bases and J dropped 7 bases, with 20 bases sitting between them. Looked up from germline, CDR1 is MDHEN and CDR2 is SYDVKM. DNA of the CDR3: TGTGCCAGCAGTTTAGAAGCCCGGATGGGGGCAGGTGGCTACACCTTC. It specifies CASSLEARMGAGGYTF.

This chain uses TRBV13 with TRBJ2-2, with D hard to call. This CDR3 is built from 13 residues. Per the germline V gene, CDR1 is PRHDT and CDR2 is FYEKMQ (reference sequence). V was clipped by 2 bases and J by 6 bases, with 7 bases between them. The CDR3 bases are TGTGCCAGCAGCTTACGGTACGCCGGGGAGCTGTTTTTT. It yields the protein CASSLRYAGELFF.

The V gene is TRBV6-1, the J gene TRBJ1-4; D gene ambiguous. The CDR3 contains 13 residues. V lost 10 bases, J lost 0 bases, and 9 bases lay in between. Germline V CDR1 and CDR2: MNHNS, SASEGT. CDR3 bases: TGTGCCATAAAAAATGCAACTAATGAAAAACTGTTTTTT. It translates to CAIKNATNEKLFF.

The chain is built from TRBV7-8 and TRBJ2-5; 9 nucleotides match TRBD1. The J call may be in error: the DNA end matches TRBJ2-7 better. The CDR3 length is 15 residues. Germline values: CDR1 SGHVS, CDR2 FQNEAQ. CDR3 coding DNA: TGTGCCAGCAGCCCAACCGGGACAGGGTTATACGAGCAGTACTTC. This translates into CASSPTGTGLYEQYF.

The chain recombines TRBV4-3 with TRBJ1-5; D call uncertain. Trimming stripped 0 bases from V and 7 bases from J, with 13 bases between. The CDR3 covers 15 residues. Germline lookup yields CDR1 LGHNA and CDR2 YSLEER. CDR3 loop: CASSQDGQIDQPQHF. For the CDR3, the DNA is TGCGCCAGCAGCCAAGATGGGCAAATAGACCAGCCCCAGCATTTT.

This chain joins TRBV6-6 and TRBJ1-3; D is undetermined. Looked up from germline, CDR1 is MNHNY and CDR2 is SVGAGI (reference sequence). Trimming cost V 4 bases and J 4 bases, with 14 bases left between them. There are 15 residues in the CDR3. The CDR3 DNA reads TGTGCCAGCAGTTCCCTCTCGGCGGGGGGAAACACCATATATTTT. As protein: CASSSLSAGGNTIYF.

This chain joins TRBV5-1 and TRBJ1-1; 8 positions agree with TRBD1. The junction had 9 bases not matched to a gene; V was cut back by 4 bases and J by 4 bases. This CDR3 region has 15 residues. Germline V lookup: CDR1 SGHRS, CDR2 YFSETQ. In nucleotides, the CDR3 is TGCGCCAGCAGCGACCAGGGGGCCTGGGGCACTGAAGCTTTCTTT. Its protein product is CASSDQGAWGTEAFF.

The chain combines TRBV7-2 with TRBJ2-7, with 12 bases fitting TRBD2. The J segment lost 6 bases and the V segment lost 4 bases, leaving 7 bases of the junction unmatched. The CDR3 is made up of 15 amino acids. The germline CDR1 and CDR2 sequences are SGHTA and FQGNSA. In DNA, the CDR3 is TGTGCCAGCAGCTCCGGACTAGCGGGGACTCTCGAGCAGTACTTC. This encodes CASSSGLAGTLEQYF.

This chain's CDR3 is CASSLSGGARETQYF. CDR3 bases: TGCGCCAGCAGCCTTAGCGGGGGGGCCCGGGAGACCCAGTACTTC. The chain links TRBV5-1 to TRBJ2-5, with TRBD2 matching 11 bases. V lost 4 bases to trimming and J lost 5 bases; unmatched junction nucleotides: 7. CDR3 size: 15 residues. Germline assignment: CDR1 SGHRS and CDR2 YFSETQ.

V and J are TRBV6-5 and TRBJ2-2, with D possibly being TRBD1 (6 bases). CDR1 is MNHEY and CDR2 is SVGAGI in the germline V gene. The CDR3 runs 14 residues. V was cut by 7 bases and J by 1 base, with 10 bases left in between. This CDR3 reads CASTTGRNTGELFF. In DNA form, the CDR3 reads TGTGCCAGCACAACAGGGAGGAACACCGGGGAGCTGTTTTTT.

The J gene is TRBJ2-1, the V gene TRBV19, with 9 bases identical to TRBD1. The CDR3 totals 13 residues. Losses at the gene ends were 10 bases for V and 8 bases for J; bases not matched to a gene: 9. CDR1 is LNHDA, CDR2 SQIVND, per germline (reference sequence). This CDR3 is CATLRDRDDEQFF. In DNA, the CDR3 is TGTGCCACCCTCCGGGACAGGGACGATGAGCAGTTCTTC.

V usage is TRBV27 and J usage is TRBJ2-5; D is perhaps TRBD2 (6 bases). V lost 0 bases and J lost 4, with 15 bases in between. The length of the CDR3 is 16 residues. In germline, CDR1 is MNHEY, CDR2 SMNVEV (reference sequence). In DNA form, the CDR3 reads TGTGCCAGCAGTTTATCGGGAGGACATGAGGGAGAGACCCAGTACTTC. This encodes CASSLSGGHEGETQYF.

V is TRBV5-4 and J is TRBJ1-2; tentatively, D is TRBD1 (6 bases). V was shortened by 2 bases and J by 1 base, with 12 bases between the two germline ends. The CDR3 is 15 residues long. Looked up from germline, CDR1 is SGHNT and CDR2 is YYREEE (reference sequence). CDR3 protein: CASSFTDRINYGYTF. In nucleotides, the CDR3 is TGTGCCAGCAGCTTTACGGACAGAATTAACTATGGCTACACCTTC.

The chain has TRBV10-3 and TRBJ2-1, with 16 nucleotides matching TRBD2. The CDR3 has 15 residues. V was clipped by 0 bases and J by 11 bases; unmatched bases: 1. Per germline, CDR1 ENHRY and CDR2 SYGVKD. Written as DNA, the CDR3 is TGTGCCATCAGTGAGTCGGGACTAGCGGGGGGGCAGCAGTTCTTC. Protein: CAISESGLAGGQQFF.

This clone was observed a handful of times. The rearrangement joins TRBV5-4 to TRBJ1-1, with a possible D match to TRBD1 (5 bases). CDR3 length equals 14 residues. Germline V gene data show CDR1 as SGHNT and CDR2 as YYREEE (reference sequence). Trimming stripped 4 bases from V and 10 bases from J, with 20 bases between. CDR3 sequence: CASSLRNFRDTAFF. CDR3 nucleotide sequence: TGTGCCAGCAGCCTGAGGAACTTCAGGGATACAGCTTTCTTT.

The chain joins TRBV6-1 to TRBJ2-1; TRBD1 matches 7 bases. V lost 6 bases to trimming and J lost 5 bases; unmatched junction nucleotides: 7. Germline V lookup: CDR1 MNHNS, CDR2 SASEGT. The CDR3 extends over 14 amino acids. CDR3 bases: TGTGCCAGCAGCACCGGGACAGTCAACAATGAGCAGTTCTTC. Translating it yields CASSTGTVNNEQFF.

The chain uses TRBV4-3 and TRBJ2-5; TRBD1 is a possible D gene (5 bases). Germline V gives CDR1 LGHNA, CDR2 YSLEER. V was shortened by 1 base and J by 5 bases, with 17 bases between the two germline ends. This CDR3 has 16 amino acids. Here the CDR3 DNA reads TGCGCCAGCAGCCAAGGCAGCGCGCAGGGTGCGGAGACCCAGTACTTC. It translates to CASSQGSAQGAETQYF.

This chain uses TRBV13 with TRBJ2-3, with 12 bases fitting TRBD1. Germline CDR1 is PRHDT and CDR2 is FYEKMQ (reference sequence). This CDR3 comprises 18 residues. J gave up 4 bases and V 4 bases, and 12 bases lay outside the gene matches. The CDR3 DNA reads TGTGCCAGCAGCTCAATTGTGGGGGACAGGGGGCAATCAGATACGCAGTATTTT. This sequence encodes CASSSIVGDRGQSDTQYF.

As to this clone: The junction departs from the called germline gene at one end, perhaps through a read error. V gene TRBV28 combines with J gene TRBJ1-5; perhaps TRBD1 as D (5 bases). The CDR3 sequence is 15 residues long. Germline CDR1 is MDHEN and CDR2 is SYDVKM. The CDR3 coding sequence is TGTGCCAGCAGTGTATGGGGGGAGGGGACTCAGCCCCAGCATTTT. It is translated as CASSVWGEGTQPQHF.